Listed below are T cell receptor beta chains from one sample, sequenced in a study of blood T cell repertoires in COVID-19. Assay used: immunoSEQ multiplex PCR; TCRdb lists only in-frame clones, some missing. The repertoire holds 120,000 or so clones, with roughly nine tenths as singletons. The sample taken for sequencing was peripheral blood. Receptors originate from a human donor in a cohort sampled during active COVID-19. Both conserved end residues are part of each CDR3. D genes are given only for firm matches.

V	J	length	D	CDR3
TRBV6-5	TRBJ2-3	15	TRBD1	CASSYRGLVTDTQYF
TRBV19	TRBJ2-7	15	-	CASSILAGDSYEQYF
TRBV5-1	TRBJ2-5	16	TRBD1	CASSLSGQGNGETQYF
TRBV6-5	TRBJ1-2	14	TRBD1	CASRGLTGVDGYTF
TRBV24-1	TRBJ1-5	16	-	CATTWRAGGRGQPQHF
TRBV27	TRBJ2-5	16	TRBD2	CASSLGLAGLGETQYF
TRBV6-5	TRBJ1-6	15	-	CASSYSPVPEDPLHF
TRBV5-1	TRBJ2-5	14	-	CASRSQDSQETQYF
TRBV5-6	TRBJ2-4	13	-	CASSLDRVDIQYF
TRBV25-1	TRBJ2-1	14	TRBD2	CASSLRTSHNEQFF
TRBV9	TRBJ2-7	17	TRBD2	CASSAREAGGSSYEQYF
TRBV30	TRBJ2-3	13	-	CAWSRGSTDTQYF
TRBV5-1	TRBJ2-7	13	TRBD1	CASSLDRTGEQYF
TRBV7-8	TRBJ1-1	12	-	CASSLRDTEAFF
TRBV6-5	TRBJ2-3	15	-	CASVEVSWPLDTQYF
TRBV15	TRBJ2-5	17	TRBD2	CATSAPSGGAVQETQYF
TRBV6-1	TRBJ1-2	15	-	CASSEVGTGIYGYTF
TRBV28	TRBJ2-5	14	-	CASSPQRFQETQYF